The 9 T cell receptor beta chains reported below all come from one sample, sequenced in a study of STAT5B mutations in CD4+ large granular lymphocyte leukemia. Sequenced by immunoSEQ multiplex PCR; TCRdb stores in-frame clones only, minus some. Of about 33,000 clones listed, around 81% were seen once; the top ten hold around 4.3%. Specimen: CD4+ T cells from blood buffy coats. Receptor source: a human donor in good health.

V usage is TRBV28 and J usage is TRBJ1-4; 7 nucleotides agree with TRBD1. The V gene's germline CDR1 is MDHEN and CDR2 SYDVKM. The V gene end was trimmed by 5 bases and the J gene end by 7 bases; junction bases not matched to a gene: 10. The CDR3 totals 15 residues. Written as DNA, the CDR3 is TGTGCCAGCAGTACCCCCGGGACAGAAGGTGAAAAACTGTTTTTT. Translated: CASSTPGTEGEKLFF.

The chain employs TRBV7-2 and TRBJ2-1, with 11 bases that match TRBD1. Trimming removed 3 bases from V and 4 bases from J; junction bases left unmatched: 5. This CDR3 comprises 16 residues. Per the germline V gene, CDR1 is SGHTA and CDR2 is FQGNSA. The CDR3 sequence is CASSLDRGREYNEQFF. The CDR3 region has the DNA TGTGCCAGCAGCTTGGACAGGGGGCGGGAGTACAATGAGCAGTTCTTC.

This chain connects TRBV27 to TRBJ1-2; TRBD1 is a possible D gene (5 bases). In germline, CDR1 is MNHEY, CDR2 SMNVEV (reference sequence). Trimming removed 5 bases at V and 8 bases at J, with 18 bases between. The CDR3 length is 14 residues. CDR3 coding DNA: TGTGCCAGCAGTAACAGGCAGGGATCGGGAGGCTACACCTTC. Translated: CASSNRQGSGGYTF.

The chain is built from TRBV28 and TRBJ2-7; D may be TRBD1 (6 bases). The CDR3 runs to 13 residues. The germline V gene encodes CDR1 MDHEN and CDR2 SYDVKM. The V and J ends lost 4 bases and 2 bases respectively, with 9 bases between them. CDR3 bases: TGTGCCAGCAGTTGGACAGCCACCTACGAGCAGTACTTC. It yields the protein CASSWTATYEQYF.

The rearrangement joins TRBV28 to TRBJ2-5; maybe TRBD1 (6 bases). Trimming cost V 6 bases and J 5 bases, with 13 bases left between them. Germline CDR1 is MDHEN and CDR2 is SYDVKM. This CDR3 spans 13 amino acids. The CDR3 protein is CASSLQGGETQYF. CDR3 in DNA: TGTGCCAGCAGCTTACAGGGCGGGGAGACCCAGTACTTC.

The J gene is TRBJ2-7, the V gene TRBV10-3; 13 positions agree with TRBD2. The V and J ends lost 5 bases and 7 bases, in that order; junction bases with no gene match: 2. Germline loops: CDR1 ENHRY, CDR2 SYGVKD. This CDR3 is 13 amino acids long. The CDR3 DNA reads TGTGCCATCAGTTCGGGACTAGCGGGGGAGCAGTACTTC. Protein product: CAISSGLAGEQYF.

The sample holds a few counts of this clone. The chain joins TRBV19 to TRBJ1-5; unclear D gene. Trimming removed 4 bases from V and 2 bases from J, with 9 bases in between. Germline CDR1 and CDR2: LNHDA and SQIVND (reference sequence). The CDR3 contains 14 residues. This CDR3 is CASSSPLGNQPQHF. Here the CDR3 DNA reads TGTGCCAGTAGTAGCCCCCTAGGCAATCAGCCCCAGCATTTT.

The chain is built from TRBV5-8 and TRBJ2-1, with D maybe TRBD2 (6 bases). Per germline, CDR1 SGHTS and CDR2 YDEGEE. This CDR3 is 15 amino acids long. Trimming took off 6 bases at V and 0 bases at J, with 13 bases between the two ends. This chain's CDR3 is CASTWMRGSYNEQFF. In DNA form, the CDR3 reads TGTGCCAGCACCTGGATGCGGGGCTCCTACAATGAGCAGTTCTTC.

The V call is TRBV5-4, the J call TRBJ2-1; 9 bases fit TRBD1. This CDR3 contains 16 residues. J gave up 4 bases and V 3 bases, and 8 bases lay outside the gene matches. Looked up from germline, CDR1 is SGHNT and CDR2 is YYREEE (reference sequence). As DNA, the CDR3 is TGTGCCAGCAGCTCCGACGGACAGGGGTTGTACAATGAGCAGTTCTTC. Its protein product is CASSSDGQGLYNEQFF.